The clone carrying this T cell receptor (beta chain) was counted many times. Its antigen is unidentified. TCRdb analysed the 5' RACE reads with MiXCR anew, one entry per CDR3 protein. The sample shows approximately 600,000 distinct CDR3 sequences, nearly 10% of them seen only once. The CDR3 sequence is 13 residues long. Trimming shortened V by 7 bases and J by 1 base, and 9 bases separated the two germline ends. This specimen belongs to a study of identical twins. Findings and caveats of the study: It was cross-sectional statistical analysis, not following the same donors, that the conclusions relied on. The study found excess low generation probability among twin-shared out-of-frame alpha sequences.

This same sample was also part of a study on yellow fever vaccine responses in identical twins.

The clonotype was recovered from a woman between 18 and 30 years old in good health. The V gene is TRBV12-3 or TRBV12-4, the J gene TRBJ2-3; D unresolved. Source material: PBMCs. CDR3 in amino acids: CASMSSGTDTQYF. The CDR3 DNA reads TGTGCCAGCATGTCGAGTGGCACAGATACGCAGTATTTT.